Listed below are T cell receptor beta chains from one sample, sequenced in a study of T-cell reconstitution after alpha-beta-depleted transplantation in children. TCRdb re-derived calls from the PCR reads in MiXCR, one entry per CDR3 protein. In the table there are roughly 500,000 distinct CDR3 sequences, roughly 33% of which are singletons. This sample comprised PBMCs from the stem cell graft donor, obtained from the stem cell graft. Receptors were obtained from a human donor who donated a stem cell graft to a child with aplastic anemia. CDR3s include the opening cysteine and the closing phenylalanine or tryptophan. The D gene is left open where the match is weak. A clone size is listed for some rows: how often the clone was seen (once, few, many), or a class if it is expanded.

V gene,clone size,J gene,D gene,CDR3 DNA,CDR3 protein
TRBV4-3,NA,TRBJ2-1,NA,TGCGCCAGCAGCCAAGATGCCCGGGGTGGTGAGCAGTTCTTC,CASSQDARGGEQFF
TRBV7-2,NA,TRBJ2-2,TRBD2,TGTGCCAGCAGCTTAGAGGGGACTACGAACACCGGGGAGCTGTTTTTT,CASSLEGTTNTGELFF
TRBV4-2,NA,TRBJ2-3,TRBD1,TGTGCCAGCAGCCAAGCCACAGGGGGCCCTAGCACAGATACGCAGTATTTT,CASSQATGGPSTDTQYF
TRBV29-1,NA,TRBJ2-1,TRBD2,TGCAGCGTTGAAGGGAGCGGGAGGGCTTACAATGAGCAGTTCTTC,CSVEGSGRAYNEQFF
TRBV7-3,few,TRBJ2-3,NA,TGTGCCAGCAGCTCCGGGGCCGGGACAACCACAGATACGCAGTATTTT,CASSSGAGTTTDTQYF
TRBV6-1,once,TRBJ1-1,NA,TGTGCCAGCAGTGAAGCGCCTCCTAAAGAGGTTTGGACTGAAGCTTTCTTT,CASSEAPPKEVWTEAFF
TRBV7-2,NA,TRBJ1-5,NA,TGTGCCAGCAGCTTACTTCCTCGACCGGATAGCAATCAGCCCCAGCATTTT,CASSLLPRPDSNQPQHF
TRBV20-1,NA,TRBJ2-1,TRBD2,TGCAGTGCTAGGGTACCGGGACTAGCGGTCTCCTACAATGAGCAGTTCTTC,CSARVPGLAVSYNEQFF
TRBV27,once,TRBJ1-1,NA,TGTGCCAGCAGTTTATTTGAGAACACTGAAGCTTTCTTT,CASSLFENTEAFF
TRBV5-4,NA,TRBJ1-2,NA,TGTGCCAGCAGCTTAGACACGACAGCTTATGGCTACACCTTC,CASSLDTTAYGYTF
TRBV12-3/TRBV12-4,few,TRBJ2-5,NA,TGTGCCAGCAGTCCGGGGCCGTATAGCGGCTCTTACCAAGAGACCCAGTACTTC,CASSPGPYSGSYQETQYF
TRBV7-2,NA,TRBJ2-7,TRBD2,TGTGCCAGCAGACGAACCGGACTAGCGGGAGTTCGTGAGCAGTACTTC,CASRRTGLAGVREQYF
TRBV18,NA,TRBJ2-1,TRBD1,TGTGCCAGCTCACCACGTGGACAGGGGACAACCTACAATGAGCAGTTCTTC,CASSPRGQGTTYNEQFF
TRBV10-3,NA,TRBJ2-5,NA,TGTGCCATCGGCCGAAGAGAAGAGACCCAGTACTTC,CAIGRREETQYF
TRBV28,NA,TRBJ2-1,TRBD2,TGTGCCAGCAGTTGGGAACTAGCGGGGGGACCCTACAATGAGCAGTTCTTC,CASSWELAGGPYNEQFF
TRBV4-3,few,TRBJ1-3,NA,TGCGCCAGCAGCCAAGACGGGGGACTCTCTGGAAACACCATATATTTT,CASSQDGGLSGNTIYF
TRBV20-1,few,TRBJ2-3,NA,TGCAGTGAACCCGGGCCCCACGGCACAGATACGCAGTATTTT,CSEPGPHGTDTQYF
TRBV6-1,few,TRBJ1-4,NA,TGTGCCAGCAAACCAGGGGAACTCACTAATGAAAAACTGTTTTTT,CASKPGELTNEKLFF
TRBV14,NA,TRBJ2-2,NA,TGTGCCAGCAGCCAAGGCCATCGGGGGACAGCAATCACCGGGGAGCTGTTTTTT,CASSQGHRGTAITGELFF
TRBV4-3,few,TRBJ2-3,NA,TGCGCCAGCAGCCAGGAGAACGGGGCGAGCACAGATACGCAGTATTTT,CASSQENGASTDTQYF
TRBV20-1,few,TRBJ1-5,NA,TGCAGTGCTATCATTGGACCGGGCCAGAATCAGCCCCAGCATTTT,CSAIIGPGQNQPQHF
TRBV5-1,many,TRBJ2-7,NA,TGCGCCAGCAGCTTGGGCCGGATAGGGGACGAGCAGTACTTC,CASSLGRIGDEQYF
TRBV7-9,few,TRBJ1-2,TRBD1,TGTGCCAGCAGCTTTGGACAGGGGAGCGGCTACACCTTC,CASSFGQGSGYTF
TRBV7-2,NA,TRBJ2-2,NA,TGTGCCAGCAGCTTATCAGGGAGCCCCCGATTGAGCGGGGAGCTGTTTTTT,CASSLSGSPRLSGELFF
TRBV24-1,NA,TRBJ1-1,NA,TGTGCCACCAGACAGCTCCCAAACACTGAAGCTTTCTTT,CATRQLPNTEAFF
TRBV29-1,few,TRBJ2-5,NA,TGCAGCGTGGGACACTCCGAGACCCAGTACTTC,CSVGHSETQYF
TRBV20-1,few,TRBJ2-3,NA,TGCAGTGCTAGAGATCCTCTACGTGGGCAAAACACAGATACGCAGTATTTT,CSARDPLRGQNTDTQYF
TRBV10-2,few,TRBJ2-1,TRBD1,TGCGCCAGCAGTGAAATGAGTGGGGGGGACAGGGGATACAATGAGCAGTTCTTC,CASSEMSGGDRGYNEQFF